Presented here are 20 T cell receptor beta chains from one specimen sequenced in a study of blood T cell repertoires in COVID-19. Clones were read by immunoSEQ multiplex PCR, and TCRdb kept only the in-frame ones, dropping some. The table records about 70,000 clones, around 78% of them present only once. The sample was peripheral blood. These receptors were obtained from a human donor in a cohort sampled during active COVID-19.

The chain carries TRBV19 and TRBJ1-1; D perhaps matches TRBD1 (6 bases). Germline CDR1 reads LNHDA; CDR2 reads SQIVND (reference sequence). Trimming took 9 bases from V and 7 from J, leaving 18 bases between them. This CDR3 has 13 residues. CDR3: CASQQGWAGEAFF. For the CDR3, the DNA is TGTGCCAGCCAACAGGGATGGGCCGGTGAAGCTTTCTTT.

The J gene is TRBJ1-3, the V gene TRBV4-2; 10 bases are shared with TRBD1. There are 18 residues in the CDR3. Germline loops: CDR1 LGHNA, CDR2 YNFKEQ. With V trimmed by 0 bases and J by 4 bases, 9 bases remained unmatched. This chain's CDR3 is CASSQDSLGTGVGNTIYF. For the CDR3, the DNA is TGTGCCAGCAGCCAAGATAGTCTGGGGACAGGGGTCGGAAACACCATATATTTT.

The CDR3 here is CASSQDPWPQETQYF. The CDR3 bases are TGTGCCAGCAGCCAAGATCCCTGGCCCCAAGAGACCCAGTACTTC. The genes are TRBV3-1 (or the pseudogene TRBV3-2) and TRBJ2-5, with D hard to call. The germline gives CDR1 LGHDT, CDR2 YNNKEL (reference sequence). Trimming removed 0 bases from V and 1 base from J, with 9 bases in between. The length of the CDR3 is 15 residues.

The chain couples TRBV5-4 to TRBJ2-5; the match to TRBD2 covers 7 bases. CDR3 length: 15 residues. V gave up 0 bases and J gave up 1 base; unmatched junction bases: 3. From germline, CDR1 is SGHNT and CDR2 YYREEE (reference sequence). The CDR3 protein is CASSLVSSGQETQYF. In DNA, the CDR3 is TGTGCCAGCAGCTTGGTCTCTAGCGGCCAAGAGACCCAGTACTTC.

V gene TRBV7-9 combines with J gene TRBJ1-6; no firm D call. This CDR3 contains 12 residues. Between the trimmed V and J ends, which lost 1 base and 10 bases, there was a span of 5 bases. In germline, CDR1 is SEHNR, CDR2 FQNEAQ (reference sequence). DNA of the CDR3: TGTGCCAGCAGCTTAGGACTGTCACCCCTCCACTTT. Translating it yields CASSLGLSPLHF.

The chain employs TRBV21-1 and TRBJ1-5; the D segment call TRBD1 is taken from the table without a DNA check. TRBV21-1 is a known pseudogene. This CDR3 has 15 residues. The CDR3 DNA sequence: TGTGCCAGCAGCGGTCGGACAGGAACCTATCCGCCCCAGCATTTT. This encodes CASSGRTGTYPPQHF.

This clone was observed once. This rearrangement joins TRBV7-9 to TRBJ2-7; 10 nucleotides align to TRBD2. V was clipped by 5 bases and J by 2 bases; unmatched bases: 6. This CDR3 comprises 15 residues. Germline V CDR1 and CDR2: SEHNR, FQNEAQ (reference sequence). The CDR3 here is CASSPRTSGAYEQYF. The CDR3 region has the DNA TGTGCCAGCAGCCCACGGACTAGCGGTGCCTACGAGCAGTACTTC.

The gene calls are TRBV5-6 and TRBJ2-7; a weak D match, TRBD2 (6 bases). This CDR3 is built from 16 residues. The germline CDR1 and CDR2 sequences are SGHDT and YYEEEE. V dropped 2 bases and J dropped 2 bases, with 17 bases sitting between them. CDR3 loop: CASSFPPGLAPYEQYF. The CDR3 bases are TGTGCCAGCAGCTTTCCCCCGGGGCTAGCGCCCTACGAGCAGTACTTC.

The V and J genes are TRBV3-1 (or the pseudogene TRBV3-2) and TRBJ2-7; D remains unclear. Germline V gene lookup returns CDR1 LGHDT and CDR2 YNNKEL (reference sequence). CDR3 length equals 12 residues. The V gene lost 1 base and the J gene lost 4 bases, with 5 bases spanning the gap. CDR3 sequence: CASSQATYEQYF. The DNA for the CDR3 is TGTGCCAGCAGCCAAGCCACTTACGAGCAGTACTTC.

The chain links TRBV2 to TRBJ2-4; D is perhaps TRBD1 (6 bases). This CDR3 has 12 amino acids. Germline loops: CDR1 SNHLY, CDR2 FYNNEI. V dropped 3 bases and J dropped 8 bases, with 8 bases sitting between them. The CDR3 is CASSEDSYIQYF. DNA for the CDR3: TGTGCCAGCAGTGAGGACAGTTACATTCAGTACTTC.

This chain joins TRBV18 and TRBJ1-1; TRBD1 matches 7 bases. There are 16 residues in the CDR3. Germline V lookup: CDR1 KGHSH, CDR2 LQKENI. V lost 6 bases, J lost 3 bases, and 13 bases stayed unmatched. CDR3 bases: TGTGCCAGCTCGTACAGGGGACCCGTCGGTCACACTGAAGCTTTCTTT. This codes for CASSYRGPVGHTEAFF. The full variable domain, in which reference TRBV18 and TRBJ1-1 provide the parts outside the CDR3, is NAGVMQNPRHLVRRRGQEARLRCSPMKGHSHVYWYRQLPEEGLKFMVYLQKENIIDESGMPKERFSAEFPKEGPSILRIQQVVRGDSAAYFCASSYRGPVGHTEAFFGQGTRLTVV.

The chain links TRBV5-4 to TRBJ1-1; D unclear. Germline V gives CDR1 SGHNT, CDR2 YYREEE (reference sequence). The CDR3 totals 15 residues. V lost 4 bases and J lost 5, with 18 bases in between. The CDR3 sequence: CASSPKSTTGTEAFF. CDR3 nucleotides: TGTGCCAGCAGCCCCAAATCGACCACGGGAACTGAAGCTTTCTTT.

This chain uses TRBV23-1 with TRBJ2-6; possible D gene TRBD1, 5 bases. TRBV23-1 carries the ORF label, with uncertain function. This CDR3 has 22 residues. V was clipped by 1 base and J by 1 base, with 26 bases between them. This CDR3 reads CASSQCGGCGVRVGSGANVLTF. The DNA for the CDR3 is TGCGCCAGCAGTCAATGCGGTGGTTGTGGGGTCAGGGTCGGATCTGGGGCCAACGTCCTGACTTTC.

The rearrangement joins TRBV27 to TRBJ1-1; the match to TRBD1 covers 10 bases. The CDR3 loop spans 14 amino acids. Unmatched junction bases numbered 5, after V lost 5 bases and J lost 5 bases. CDR1 is MNHEY and CDR2 is SMNVEV in the germline V gene (reference sequence). CDR3 coding DNA: TGTGCCAGCAGTGAGACAGGGGGCCGTACTGAAGCTTTCTTT. Residues: CASSETGGRTEAFF.

Here the CDR3 DNA reads TGTGCCAGCAGGCGACAGGGAATAATAGGGCAGCCCCAGCATTTT. The encoded protein is CASRRQGIIGQPQHF. The genes are TRBV6-5 and TRBJ1-5; 7 bases agree with TRBD1. V was pared by 6 bases and J by 7 bases, with 12 bases of the junction left unmatched. Germline CDR1 and CDR2: MNHEY and SVGAGI. The CDR3 loop spans 15 amino acids.

The V call is TRBV28, the J call TRBJ2-3, with 7 bases aligning to TRBD1. The CDR3 spans 18 residues. Germline CDR1 reads MDHEN; CDR2 reads SYDVKM. V was clipped by 4 bases and J by 7 bases; unmatched bases: 20. CDR3 residues: CASSSDRIDTNLVNTQYF. The DNA of the CDR3 is TGTGCCAGCAGTTCGGACAGGATTGACACCAACCTCGTCAATACGCAGTATTTT.

This clone was detected only a few times. The J gene is TRBJ2-1, the V gene TRBV7-9, with 8 bases matching TRBD2. V was pared by 8 bases and J by 5 bases, with 8 bases of the junction left unmatched. Germline V CDR1 and CDR2: SEHNR, FQNEAQ (reference sequence). The CDR3 totals 14 residues. The chain's CDR3 is CASLTSGGNNEQFF. CDR3 nucleotides: TGTGCCAGCCTGACCTCGGGGGGGAACAATGAGCAGTTCTTC.

This clone was counted a single time. This rearrangement joins TRBV6-1 to TRBJ2-7; 9 bases match TRBD2. The V and J ends lost 2 bases and 2 bases, in that order; junction bases with no gene match: 7. Germline loops: CDR1 MNHNS, CDR2 SASEGT. This CDR3 comprises 16 residues. CDR3 in amino acids: CASSESRSSGTYEQYF. As DNA, the CDR3 is TGTGCCAGCAGTGAAAGTAGGTCTAGCGGGACCTACGAGCAGTACTTC.

J is TRBJ1-1 and V is TRBV10-1; D is perhaps TRBD1 (5 bases). The germline V gene encodes CDR1 WNHNN and CDR2 SYGVQD (reference sequence). This CDR3 has 16 residues. The germline V and J ends were trimmed by 6 bases and 0 bases, with 17 bases remaining between them. CDR3 protein: CASSGHTPGLNTEAFF. CDR3 coding DNA: TGCGCCAGCAGCGGACATACACCGGGTTTGAACACTGAAGCTTTCTTT.

The rearrangement links TRBV27 to TRBJ2-1; no definite D call. This CDR3 has 12 residues. Germline assignment: CDR1 MNHEY and CDR2 SMNVEV (reference sequence). V was trimmed by 3 bases and J by 13 bases, leaving 13 bases between them. Written as DNA, the CDR3 is TGTGCCAGCAGTTTTCAGGCGTCGGAACAGTTCTTC. This sequence encodes CASSFQASEQFF.